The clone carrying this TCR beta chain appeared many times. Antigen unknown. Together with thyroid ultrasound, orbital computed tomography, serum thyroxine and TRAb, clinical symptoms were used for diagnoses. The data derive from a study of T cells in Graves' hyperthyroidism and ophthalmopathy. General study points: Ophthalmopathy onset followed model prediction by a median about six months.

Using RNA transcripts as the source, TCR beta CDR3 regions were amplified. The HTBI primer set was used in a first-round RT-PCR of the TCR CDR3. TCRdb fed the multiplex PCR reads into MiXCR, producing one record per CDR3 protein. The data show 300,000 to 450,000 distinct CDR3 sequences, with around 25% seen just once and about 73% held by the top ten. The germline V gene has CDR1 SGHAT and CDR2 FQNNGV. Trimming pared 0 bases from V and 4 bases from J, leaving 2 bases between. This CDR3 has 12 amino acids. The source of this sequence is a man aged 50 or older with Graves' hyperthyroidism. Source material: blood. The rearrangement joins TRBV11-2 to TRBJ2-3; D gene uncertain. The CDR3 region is CASSLDADTQYF. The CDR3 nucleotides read TGTGCCAGCAGCTTAGACGCAGATACGCAGTATTTT.